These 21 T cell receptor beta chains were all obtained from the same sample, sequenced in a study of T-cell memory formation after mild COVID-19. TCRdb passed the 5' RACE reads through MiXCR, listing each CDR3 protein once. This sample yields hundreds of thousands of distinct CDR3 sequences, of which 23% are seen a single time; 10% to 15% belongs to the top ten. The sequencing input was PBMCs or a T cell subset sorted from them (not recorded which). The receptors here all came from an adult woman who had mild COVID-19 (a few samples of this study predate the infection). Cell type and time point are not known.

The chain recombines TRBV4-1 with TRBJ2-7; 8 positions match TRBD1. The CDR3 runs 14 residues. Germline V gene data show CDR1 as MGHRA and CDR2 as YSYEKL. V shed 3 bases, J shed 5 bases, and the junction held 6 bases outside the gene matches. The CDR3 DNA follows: TGCGCCAGCAGCCACCTACAGGGGGGCCACGAGCAGTACTTC. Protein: CASSHLQGGHEQYF.

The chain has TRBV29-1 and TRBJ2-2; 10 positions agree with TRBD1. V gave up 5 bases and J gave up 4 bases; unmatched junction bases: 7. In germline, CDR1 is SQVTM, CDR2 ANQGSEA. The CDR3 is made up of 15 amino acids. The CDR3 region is CSVMGQGLSTGELFF. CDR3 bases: TGCAGCGTTATGGGACAGGGGTTGAGCACCGGGGAGCTGTTTTTT.

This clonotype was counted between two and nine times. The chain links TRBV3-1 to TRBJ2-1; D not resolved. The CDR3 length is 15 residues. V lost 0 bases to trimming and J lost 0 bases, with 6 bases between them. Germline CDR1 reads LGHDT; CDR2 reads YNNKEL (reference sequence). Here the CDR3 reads CASSQDGNSYNEQFF. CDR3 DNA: TGTGCCAGCAGCCAAGATGGGAACTCCTACAATGAGCAGTTCTTC.

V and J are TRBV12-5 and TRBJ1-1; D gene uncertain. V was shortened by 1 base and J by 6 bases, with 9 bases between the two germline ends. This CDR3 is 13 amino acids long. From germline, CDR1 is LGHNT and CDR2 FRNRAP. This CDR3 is CASGLAGLPEAFF. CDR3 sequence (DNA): TGTGCTAGTGGTTTGGCCGGACTGCCTGAAGCTTTCTTT.

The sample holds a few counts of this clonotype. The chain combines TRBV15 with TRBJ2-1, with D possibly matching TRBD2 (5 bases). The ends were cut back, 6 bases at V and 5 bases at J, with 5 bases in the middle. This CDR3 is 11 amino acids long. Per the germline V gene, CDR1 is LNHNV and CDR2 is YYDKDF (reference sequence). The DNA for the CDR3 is TGTGCCACCAGGAGGGACAATGAGCAGTTCTTC. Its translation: CATRRDNEQFF.

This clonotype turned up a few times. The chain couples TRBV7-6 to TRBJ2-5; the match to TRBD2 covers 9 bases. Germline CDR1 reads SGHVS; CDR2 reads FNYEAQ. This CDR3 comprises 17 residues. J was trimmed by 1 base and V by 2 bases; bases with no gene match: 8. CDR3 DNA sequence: TGTGCCAGCAGCTTAAAACGACTAGCGGAGACCCAAGAGACCCAGTACTTC. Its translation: CASSLKRLAETQETQYF.

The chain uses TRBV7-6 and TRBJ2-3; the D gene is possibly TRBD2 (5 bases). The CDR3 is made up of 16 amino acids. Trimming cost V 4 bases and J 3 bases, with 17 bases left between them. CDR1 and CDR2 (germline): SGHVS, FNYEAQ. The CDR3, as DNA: TGTGCCAGCAGCTATAGCGATCGGCTTCGGACAGATACGCAGTATTTT. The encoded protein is CASSYSDRLRTDTQYF.

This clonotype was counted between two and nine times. CDR3 bases: TGTGCCAGCAGCTTAAACACAGGGGTCTCAGTCACGCAGTATTTT. Protein: CASSLNTGVSVTQYF. The chain recombines TRBV7-9 with TRBJ2-3; TRBD1 matches 7 bases. V shed 2 bases, J shed 9 bases, and the junction held 11 bases outside the gene matches. The germline V gene has CDR1 SEHNR and CDR2 FQNEAQ (reference sequence). This CDR3 has 15 residues.

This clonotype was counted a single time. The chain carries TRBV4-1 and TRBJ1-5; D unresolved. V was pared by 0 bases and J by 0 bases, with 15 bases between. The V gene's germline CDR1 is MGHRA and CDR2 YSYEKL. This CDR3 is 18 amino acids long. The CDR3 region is CASSQDPRTRLSNQPQHF. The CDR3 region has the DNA TGCGCCAGCAGCCAAGACCCTCGGACTCGGCTTAGCAATCAGCCCCAGCATTTT.

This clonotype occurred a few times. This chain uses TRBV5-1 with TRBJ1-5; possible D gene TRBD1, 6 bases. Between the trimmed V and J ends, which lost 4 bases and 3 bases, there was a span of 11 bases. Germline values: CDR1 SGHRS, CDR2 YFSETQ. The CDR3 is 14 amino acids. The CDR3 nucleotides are TGCGCCAGCAGCACTGGACAGATCAATCAGCCCCAGCATTTT. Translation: CASSTGQINQPQHF.

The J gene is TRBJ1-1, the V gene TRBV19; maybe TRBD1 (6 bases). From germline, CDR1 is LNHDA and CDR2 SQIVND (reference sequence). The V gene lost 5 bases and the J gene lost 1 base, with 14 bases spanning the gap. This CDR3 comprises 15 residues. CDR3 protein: CASSSWTEANTEAFF. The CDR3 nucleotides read TGTGCCAGTAGTTCCTGGACAGAAGCGAACACTGAAGCTTTCTTT. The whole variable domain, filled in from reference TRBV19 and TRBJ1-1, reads DGGITQSPKYLFRKEGQNVTLSCEQNLNHDAMYWYRQDPGQGLRLIYYSQIVNDFQKGDIAEGYSVSREKKESFPLTVTSAQKNPTAFYLCASSSWTEANTEAFFGQGTRLTVV.

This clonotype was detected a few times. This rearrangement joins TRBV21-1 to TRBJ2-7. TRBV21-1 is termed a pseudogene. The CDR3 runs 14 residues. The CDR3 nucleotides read TGTGCCAGCAGCAAAGTGAGGTATACCTACGAGCAGTACTTC. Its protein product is CASSKVRYTYEQYF.

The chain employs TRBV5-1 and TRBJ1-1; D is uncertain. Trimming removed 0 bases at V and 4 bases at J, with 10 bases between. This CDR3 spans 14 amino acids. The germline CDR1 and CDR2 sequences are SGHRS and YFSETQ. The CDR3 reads CASSLGIRSTEAFF. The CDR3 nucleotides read TGCGCCAGCAGCTTGGGTATCAGGAGCACTGAAGCTTTCTTT.

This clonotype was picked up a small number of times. The CDR3 region is CATSDPMGPQETQYF. Written as DNA, the CDR3 is TGTGCCACCAGTGATCCGATGGGCCCACAAGAGACCCAGTACTTC. V and J are TRBV24-1 and TRBJ2-5; no clear D. The CDR3 has 15 amino acids. Germline V CDR1 and CDR2: KGHDR, SFDVKD. V was clipped by 3 bases and J by 2 bases, with 12 bases between them.

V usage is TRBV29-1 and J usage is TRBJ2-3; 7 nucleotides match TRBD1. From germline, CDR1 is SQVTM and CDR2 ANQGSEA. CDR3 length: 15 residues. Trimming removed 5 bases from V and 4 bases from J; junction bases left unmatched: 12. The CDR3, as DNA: TGCAGCGTTCTGACAGGGCAATATCTGGCAGATACGCAGTATTTT. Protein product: CSVLTGQYLADTQYF.

CDR3 protein: CASSLRLAGGPDEQFF. The CDR3 coding sequence is TGTGCCAGCAGCCTACGACTAGCGGGGGGGCCGGATGAGCAGTTCTTC. J is TRBJ2-1 and V is TRBV5-4, with 14 bases fitting TRBD2. V lost 4 bases, J lost 8 bases, and 8 bases stayed unmatched. The V gene's germline CDR1 is SGHNT and CDR2 YYREEE (reference sequence). This CDR3 spans 16 amino acids.

This chain's CDR3 is CSADPPGRTNTEAFF. DNA for the CDR3: TGCAGTGCCGACCCCCCGGGACGGACGAACACTGAAGCTTTCTTT. The chain joins TRBV20-1 to TRBJ1-1; D possibly corresponds to TRBD1 (5 bases). The CDR3 consists of 15 residues. Germline V gene sequence: CDR1 DFQATT, CDR2 SNEGSKA (reference sequence). V lost 6 bases and J lost 1, with 18 bases in between.

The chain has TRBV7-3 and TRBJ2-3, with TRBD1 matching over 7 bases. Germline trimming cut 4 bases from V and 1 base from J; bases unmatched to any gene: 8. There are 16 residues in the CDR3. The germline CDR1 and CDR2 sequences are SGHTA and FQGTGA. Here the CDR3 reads CASSWVPGQGTDTQYF. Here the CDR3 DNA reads TGTGCCAGCAGCTGGGTCCCAGGACAGGGCACAGATACGCAGTATTTT.

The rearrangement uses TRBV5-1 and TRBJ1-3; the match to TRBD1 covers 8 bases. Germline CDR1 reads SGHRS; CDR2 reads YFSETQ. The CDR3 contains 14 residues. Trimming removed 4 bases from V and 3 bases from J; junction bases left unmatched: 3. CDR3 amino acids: CASSTGTGGNTIYF. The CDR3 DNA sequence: TGCGCCAGCAGCACTGGGACAGGTGGAAACACCATATATTTT.

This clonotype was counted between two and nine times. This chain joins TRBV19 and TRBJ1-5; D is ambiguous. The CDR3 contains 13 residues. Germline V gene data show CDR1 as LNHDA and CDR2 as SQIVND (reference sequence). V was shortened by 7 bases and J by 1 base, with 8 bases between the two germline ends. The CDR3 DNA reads TGTGCCAGTACCCTGGACAGCAATCAGCCCCAGCATTTT. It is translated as CASTLDSNQPQHF.

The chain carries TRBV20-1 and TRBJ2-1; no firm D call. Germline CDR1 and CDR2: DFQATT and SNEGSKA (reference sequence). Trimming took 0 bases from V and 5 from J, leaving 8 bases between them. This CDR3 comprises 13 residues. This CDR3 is CSARDVADNEQFF. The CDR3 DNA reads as TGCAGTGCTAGAGATGTGGCAGACAATGAGCAGTTCTTC.